This section outlines one TCR beta chain sequence together with its context. These data come from a study of T cell repertoires in cytomegalovirus infection. This CDR3 comprises 13 residues. V was pared by 6 bases and J by 1 base, with 9 bases between. Per the germline V gene, CDR1 is SGHTA and CDR2 is FQGNSA. Using its own MiXCR run on the reads, TCRdb lists one record per CDR3 protein. The sample lists about 190,000 distinct CDR3 sequences, 28% seen once, with around 29% in the top ten. Sequences were obtained from PBMCs. The chain links TRBV7-2 to TRBJ1-1; no clear D. The sequence came from a human donor in good health (CMV status not recorded). Some clones in this sample may be carry-over from other donors' samples. The CDR3 region is CASRRRSNTEAFF. The DNA of the CDR3 is TGTGCCAGCAGGAGACGGTCGAACACTGAAGCTTTCTTT. Full variable domain (remainder filled in from reference TRBV7-2 and TRBJ1-1): GAGVSQSPSNKVTEKGKDVELRCDPISGHTALYWYRQSLGQGLEFLIYFQGNSAPDKSGLPSDRFSAERTGGSVSTLTIQRTQQEDSAVYLCASRRRSNTEAFFGQGTRLTVV.